The 12 T cell receptor beta chains presented below share a single source sample, sequenced in a study of cytomegalovirus exposure and HLA in healthy donors. The PCR had 60 Vbeta and 13 Jbeta primers. This table comes from immunoSEQ multiplex PCR, and its TCRdb copy is limited to in-frame clones, with some not included. The data show about 270,000 clones, around 66% seen once. The material sequenced was PBMCs. The receptor set was obtained from a female donor in good health and CMV-seronegative.

This clone appeared once. The chain joins TRBV5-1 to TRBJ1-1, with 7 positions matching TRBD1. The CDR3 has 15 amino acids. CDR1 SGHRS and CDR2 YFSETQ come from the germline V gene. With V trimmed by 4 bases and J by 7 bases, 13 bases remained unmatched. The CDR3 nucleotides are TGCGCCAGCAGCGAAGACAGGGCCTCTCCCAATGAAGCTTTCTTT. Amino acid sequence: CASSEDRASPNEAFF.

The V call is TRBV2, the J call TRBJ1-6; 8 nucleotides match TRBD1. The germline V gene encodes CDR1 SNHLY and CDR2 FYNNEI. This CDR3 has 15 residues. V was pared by 6 bases and J by 3 bases, with 4 bases of the junction left unmatched. The CDR3 coding sequence is TGTGCCAGCAGATCGACAGGGGACTATAATTCACCCCTCCACTTT. This codes for CASRSTGDYNSPLHF.

The chain couples TRBV7-8 to TRBJ2-2; D possibly corresponds to TRBD2 (6 bases). Germline-derived CDR1 and CDR2 are SGHVS and FQNEAQ. V dropped 11 bases and J dropped 5 bases, with 12 bases sitting between them. CDR3 length: 12 amino acids. DNA for the CDR3: TGTGCCTCCGCGCGGGAAACCGGGGAGCTGTTTTTT. It codes for CASARETGELFF.

The V and J genes are TRBV6-5 and TRBJ1-5; D is perhaps TRBD1 (6 bases). There are 15 residues in the CDR3. Trimming left V 6 bases short and J 6 bases short, with 18 bases between. Germline V CDR1 and CDR2: MNHEY, SVGAGI. CDR3 sequence reads: CASSPNQGRTQPQHF. For the CDR3, the DNA is TGTGCCAGCAGCCCCAACCAGGGGCGCACTCAGCCCCAGCATTTT.

This sequence joins TRBV27 and TRBJ2-7, with D possibly being TRBD2 (5 bases). V was clipped by 5 bases and J by 1 base, with 12 bases between them. This CDR3 spans 14 amino acids. Germline lookup yields CDR1 MNHEY and CDR2 SMNVEV (reference sequence). In DNA, the CDR3 is TGTGCCAGCAGTCCATACGGCGGGTCCTACGAGCAGTACTTC. Its protein is CASSPYGGSYEQYF.

There are a few counts of this clone. V is TRBV4-1 and J is TRBJ2-7; 8 bases line up with TRBD2. V trimming: 4 bases; J trimming: 2 bases; junction bases outside the gene matches: 7. This CDR3 has 15 amino acids. CDR1 MGHRA and CDR2 YSYEKL come from the germline V gene. DNA of the CDR3: TGCGCCAGCAGCCGCGCGGGAGGCCCTACCTACGAGCAGTACTTC. This gives the protein CASSRAGGPTYEQYF.

The chain carries TRBV11-2 and TRBJ1-4; D might be TRBD1 (5 bases). CDR1 is SGHAT, CDR2 FQNNGV, per germline. The CDR3 totals 17 residues. V was cut by 5 bases and J by 6 bases, with 22 bases left in between. CDR3 sequence: CASSHYSYDSFHEKLFF. CDR3 nucleotides: TGTGCCAGCAGCCATTATAGTTACGACAGTTTTCATGAAAAACTGTTTTTT.

The chain recombines TRBV28 with TRBJ1-5; maybe TRBD1 (5 bases). The germline V and J ends were trimmed by 3 bases and 6 bases, with 18 bases remaining between them. Germline V gene sequence: CDR1 MDHEN, CDR2 SYDVKM. CDR3 size: 16 residues. CDR3 bases: TGTGCCAGCAGTTTCGGGGGGAGATCCCAGTCTCAGCCCCAGCATTTT. Translated: CASSFGGRSQSQPQHF. Looking up the rest from reference TRBV28 and TRBJ1-5 gives the full variable domain: DVKVTQSSRYLVKRTGEKVFLECVQDMDHENMFWYRQDPGLGLRLIYFSYDVKMKEKGDIPEGYSVSREKKERFSLILESASTNQTSMYLCASSFGGRSQSQPQHFGDGTRLSIL.

This clone was observed a handful of times. The gene calls are TRBV7-9 and TRBJ2-5; a weak D match, TRBD1 (6 bases). The last part of the DNA fits TRBJ2-7 better; the J call may be wrong. The germline V gene has CDR1 SEHNR and CDR2 FQNEAQ (reference sequence). This CDR3 has 12 amino acids. This CDR3 reads CASSQGKYEQYF. The CDR3, as DNA: TGTGCCAGCAGCCAGGGGAAGTACGAGCAGTACTTC.

The chain recombines TRBV9 with TRBJ1-1; no definite D call. V was clipped by 3 bases and J by 7 bases, with 22 bases between them. Germline V gene lookup returns CDR1 SGDLS and CDR2 YYNGEE. The CDR3 is made up of 16 amino acids. CDR3 amino acids: CASSETAWASRFEAFF. In DNA, the CDR3 is TGTGCCAGCAGCGAGACCGCCTGGGCAAGCCGATTTGAAGCTTTCTTT.

A remark on this clone: At one end the junction does not follow the germline gene, possibly because of a read error. The CDR3 bases are TGTGCCAGCAGTGAGGGGAGGACAGGAGGATCGATCTTC. Translation: CASSEGRTGGSIF. The chain employs TRBV6-1 and TRBJ2-1; D may be TRBD1 (7 bases). Germline-derived CDR1 and CDR2 are MNHNS and SASEGT. The CDR3 totals 13 residues.

The rearrangement links TRBV18 to TRBJ2-5, with 9 bases lining up with TRBD2. The CDR3 contains 16 residues. Per germline, CDR1 KGHSH and CDR2 LQKENI. After removal of 3 bases from V and 0 bases from J, the junction contained 5 bases not matched to a gene. The CDR3 reads CASSPRLAVYQETQYF. CDR3 nucleotides: TGTGCCAGCTCACCCCGACTAGCGGTGTACCAAGAGACCCAGTACTTC.